A selection of T cell receptor beta chains follows, all from one sample in a study of cytomegalovirus exposure and HLA in healthy donors. Method: immunoSEQ multiplex PCR; TCRdb's copy keeps in-frame clones and lacks some. There are roughly 150,000 clones in the sample; approximately 73% occur only once, and about 10% lies in the top ten. Specimen: PBMCs. These receptors all stem from a young man in good health and CMV-seropositive. Both conserved end residues are part of each CDR3. D genes are given only for firm matches. Size tells how often a clone was seen (once, few, many) or the class of an expanded clone, and some rows leave it out.

j_call: TRBJ2-2
d_call: TRBD2
cdr3_length: 18
clone_size: -
v_call: TRBV9
cdr3_nt: TGTGCCAGCAGCGTAGGGGCTAGCGGGAGTGTTCCCACCGGGGAGCTGTTTTTT
cdr3_aa: CASSVGASGSVPTGELFF

j_call: TRBJ2-7
d_call: TRBD1
cdr3_length: 17
clone_size: -
v_call: TRBV4-1
cdr3_nt: TGCGCCAGCAGCCAGAGGACAGGGGGCGCTGAGAACTACGAGCAGTACTTC
cdr3_aa: CASSQRTGGAENYEQYF

j_call: TRBJ2-5
d_call: TRBD2
cdr3_length: 14
clone_size: -
v_call: TRBV6-1
cdr3_nt: TGTGCCAGCAGTGCGGGGACTAGCGGTGAGACCCAGTACTTC
cdr3_aa: CASSAGTSGETQYF

j_call: TRBJ1-2
d_call: TRBD1
cdr3_length: 15
clone_size: -
v_call: TRBV7-9
cdr3_nt: TGTGCCAGCAGGCACAGGGGGCCCAGGGACTATGGCTACACCTTC
cdr3_aa: CASRHRGPRDYGYTF

j_call: TRBJ2-3
d_call: TRBD2
cdr3_length: 14
clone_size: -
v_call: TRBV6-1
cdr3_nt: TGTGCCAGCAGTGAACTAGCGGGAGTAGATACGCAGTATTTT
cdr3_aa: CASSELAGVDTQYF

j_call: TRBJ2-3
d_call: TRBD2
cdr3_length: 15
clone_size: -
v_call: TRBV9
cdr3_nt: TGTGCCAGCAGCGTCGGGACTAGCGGTGGAGATACGCAGTATTTT
cdr3_aa: CASSVGTSGGDTQYF

j_call: TRBJ2-2
d_call: TRBD1
cdr3_length: 15
clone_size: once
v_call: TRBV5-1
cdr3_nt: TGCGCCAGCAGCAGGGACAGGGGTAGCACCGGGGAGCTGTTTTTT
cdr3_aa: CASSRDRGSTGELFF

j_call: TRBJ2-1
d_call: TRBD1
cdr3_length: 15
clone_size: -
v_call: TRBV6-6
cdr3_nt: TGTGCCAGCAGCCTCGGGACAGGACAATACAATGAGCAGTTCTTC
cdr3_aa: CASSLGTGQYNEQFF

j_call: TRBJ2-5
d_call: TRBD1
cdr3_length: 13
clone_size: -
v_call: TRBV6-1
cdr3_nt: TGTGCCAGCCCGGAGGACAGGGGGGAGACCCAGTACTTC
cdr3_aa: CASPEDRGETQYF

j_call: TRBJ1-5
d_call: -
cdr3_length: 13
clone_size: -
v_call: TRBV15
cdr3_nt: TGTGCCACCAGCAGTAATAGCAATCAGCCCCAGCATTTT
cdr3_aa: CATSSNSNQPQHF

j_call: TRBJ2-3
d_call: TRBD2
cdr3_length: 12
clone_size: -
v_call: TRBV6-5
cdr3_nt: TGTGCCAGCAGTTATGGGGAGGGTACGCAGTATTTT
cdr3_aa: CASSYGEGTQYF

j_call: TRBJ1-1
d_call: -
cdr3_length: 14
clone_size: -
v_call: TRBV27
cdr3_nt: TGTGCCAGCAGTTTTAGTCAGGCCCGAGCTGAAGCTTTCTTT
cdr3_aa: CASSFSQARAEAFF

j_call: TRBJ2-2
d_call: -
cdr3_length: 14
clone_size: -
v_call: TRBV10-1
cdr3_nt: TGCGCCAGCAGTGAGGCAGGGAACACCGGGGAGCTGTTTTTT
cdr3_aa: CASSEAGNTGELFF

j_call: TRBJ2-5
d_call: -
cdr3_length: 12
clone_size: once
v_call: TRBV6-5
cdr3_nt: TGTGCCAGCAGTTTGGGGCAAGGGACCCAGTACTTC
cdr3_aa: CASSLGQGTQYF

j_call: TRBJ2-7
d_call: -
cdr3_length: 13
clone_size: -
v_call: TRBV29-1
cdr3_nt: TGCAGCGTTGTAATCAGGGGATCCTACGAGCAGTACTTC
cdr3_aa: CSVVIRGSYEQYF

j_call: TRBJ2-1
d_call: -
cdr3_length: 17
clone_size: -
v_call: TRBV19
cdr3_nt: TGTGCCAGTAGTATGGCTGGGGCAGGGATTCTTTACAATGAGCAGTTCTTC
cdr3_aa: CASSMAGAGILYNEQFF

j_call: TRBJ2-7
d_call: -
cdr3_length: 13
clone_size: -
v_call: TRBV28
cdr3_nt: TGTGCCAGCGCCAGGGGTAGTACGGTCGAGCAGTACTTC
cdr3_aa: CASARGSTVEQYF

j_call: TRBJ2-7
d_call: TRBD1
cdr3_length: 15
clone_size: -
v_call: TRBV11-3
cdr3_nt: TGTGCCAGCAGCTTCGTACAGGGGGCATGGTACGAGCAGTACTTC
cdr3_aa: CASSFVQGAWYEQYF

j_call: TRBJ2-7
d_call: -
cdr3_length: 13
clone_size: -
v_call: TRBV5-1
cdr3_nt: TGCGCCAGCAGCCAGGAGGGCCGGGTCGAGCAGTACTTC
cdr3_aa: CASSQEGRVEQYF

j_call: TRBJ1-1
d_call: TRBD1
cdr3_length: 15
clone_size: -
v_call: TRBV18
cdr3_nt: TGTGCCAGCTCAACTAGACAGGGAATGAACACTGAAGCTTTCTTT
cdr3_aa: CASSTRQGMNTEAFF

j_call: TRBJ2-1
d_call: TRBD2
cdr3_length: 14
clone_size: -
v_call: TRBV7-9
cdr3_nt: TGTTCCAGCAGCTACAGACTAGCGTCTGATGAGCAGTTCTTC
cdr3_aa: CSSSYRLASDEQFF

j_call: TRBJ1-1
d_call: TRBD1
cdr3_length: 14
clone_size: -
v_call: TRBV29-1
cdr3_nt: TGCAGCGTTGGGACAGGGGGCATGAACACTGAAGCTTTCTTT
cdr3_aa: CSVGTGGMNTEAFF

j_call: TRBJ2-3
d_call: TRBD1
cdr3_length: 15
clone_size: -
v_call: TRBV18
cdr3_nt: TGTGCCAGCTCACAGGGACAGGTTTTCACAGATACGCAGTATTTT
cdr3_aa: CASSQGQVFTDTQYF

j_call: TRBJ2-3
d_call: -
cdr3_length: 16
clone_size: -
v_call: TRBV12-5
cdr3_nt: TGTGCTAGTGGCCTCGACAGGGGGAGCGGGGGGGATACGCAGTATTTT
cdr3_aa: CASGLDRGSGGDTQYF

j_call: TRBJ1-2
d_call: TRBD1
cdr3_length: 13
clone_size: -
v_call: TRBV30
cdr3_nt: TGTGCCGAGACCGGGACAGGGTATTATGGCTACACCTTC
cdr3_aa: CAETGTGYYGYTF

j_call: TRBJ2-3
d_call: TRBD1
cdr3_length: 14
clone_size: -
v_call: TRBV16
cdr3_nt: TGTGCCAGCAGCCAGGGACAGAGCACAGATACGCAGTATTTT
cdr3_aa: CASSQGQSTDTQYF

j_call: TRBJ1-4
d_call: -
cdr3_length: 14
clone_size: -
v_call: TRBV2
cdr3_nt: TGTGCCAGCACTGCACTAGGACAGTCTGAAAAACTGTTTTTT
cdr3_aa: CASTALGQSEKLFF

j_call: TRBJ1-1
d_call: -
cdr3_length: 13
clone_size: few
v_call: TRBV14
cdr3_nt: TGTGCCAGCAGCCAAGTCTGGAACACTGAAGCTTTCTTT
cdr3_aa: CASSQVWNTEAFF

j_call: TRBJ2-2
d_call: TRBD2
cdr3_length: 14
clone_size: few
v_call: TRBV30
cdr3_nt: TGTGCCTGGGTTAGCGGGAGTGGGACCGGGGAGCTGTTTTTT
cdr3_aa: CAWVSGSGTGELFF

j_call: TRBJ2-3
d_call: -
cdr3_length: 16
clone_size: -
v_call: TRBV11-1
cdr3_nt: TGTGCCAGCAGCTTATTAGGGGAAGAGATCACAGATACGCAGTATTTT
cdr3_aa: CASSLLGEEITDTQYF

j_call: TRBJ1-3
d_call: -
cdr3_length: 15
clone_size: once
v_call: TRBV6-5
cdr3_nt: TGTGCCAGCAGTTACGCCAGATACTCTGGAAACACCATATATTTT
cdr3_aa: CASSYARYSGNTIYF

j_call: TRBJ2-3
d_call: -
cdr3_length: 13
clone_size: -
v_call: TRBV28
cdr3_nt: TGTGCCAGCAGTTTAGCGCCACGAGATACGCAGTATTTT
cdr3_aa: CASSLAPRDTQYF

j_call: TRBJ2-7
d_call: TRBD2
cdr3_length: 15
clone_size: few
v_call: TRBV4-1
cdr3_nt: TGCGCCAGCAGCCCCATCGAGCGGGGTTCCTACGAGCAGTACTTC
cdr3_aa: CASSPIERGSYEQYF

j_call: TRBJ2-2
d_call: TRBD2
cdr3_length: 21
clone_size: -
v_call: TRBV10-1
cdr3_nt: TGCGCCAGCAGTGATTCTCCCACTAGCGGGAGATGGTATTCCGCATTTGGGGAGCTGTTTTTT
cdr3_aa: CASSDSPTSGRWYSAFGELFF

j_call: TRBJ1-1
d_call: TRBD1
cdr3_length: 13
clone_size: -
v_call: TRBV30
cdr3_nt: TGTAAATCTACAGGGGGCGAGTTTACTGAAGCTTTCTTT
cdr3_aa: CKSTGGEFTEAFF